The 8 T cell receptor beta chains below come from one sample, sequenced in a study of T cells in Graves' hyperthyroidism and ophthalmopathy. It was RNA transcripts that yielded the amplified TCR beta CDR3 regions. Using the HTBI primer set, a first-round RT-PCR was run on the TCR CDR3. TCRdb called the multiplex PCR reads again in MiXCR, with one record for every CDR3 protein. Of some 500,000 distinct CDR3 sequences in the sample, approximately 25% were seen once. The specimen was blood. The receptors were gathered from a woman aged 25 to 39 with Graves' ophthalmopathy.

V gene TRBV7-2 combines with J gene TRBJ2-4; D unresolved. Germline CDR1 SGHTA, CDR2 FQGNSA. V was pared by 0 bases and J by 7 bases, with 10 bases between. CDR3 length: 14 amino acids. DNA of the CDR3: TGTGCCAGCAGCTTAGCCGCTGAGACGAACATTCAGTACTTC. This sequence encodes CASSLAAETNIQYF.

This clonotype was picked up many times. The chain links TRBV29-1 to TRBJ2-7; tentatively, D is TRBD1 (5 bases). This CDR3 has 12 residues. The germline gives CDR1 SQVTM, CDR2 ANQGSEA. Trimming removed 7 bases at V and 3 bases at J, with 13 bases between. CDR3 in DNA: TGCAGCGCCCAGGGTGGCGACTACGAGCAGTACTTC. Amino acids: CSAQGGDYEQYF.

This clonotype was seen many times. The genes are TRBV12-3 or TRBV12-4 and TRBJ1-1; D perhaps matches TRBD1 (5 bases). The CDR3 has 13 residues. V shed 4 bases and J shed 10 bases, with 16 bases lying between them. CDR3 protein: CASSSILERGAFF. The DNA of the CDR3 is TGTGCCAGCAGTTCGATCCTCGAGAGGGGAGCTTTCTTT.

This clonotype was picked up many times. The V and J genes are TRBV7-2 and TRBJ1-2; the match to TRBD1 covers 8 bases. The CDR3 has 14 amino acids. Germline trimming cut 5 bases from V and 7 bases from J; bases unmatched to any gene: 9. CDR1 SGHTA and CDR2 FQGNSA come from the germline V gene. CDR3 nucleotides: TGTGCCAGCAGCACTACGCCGACAGGGGCTGGCTACACCTTC. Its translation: CASSTTPTGAGYTF.

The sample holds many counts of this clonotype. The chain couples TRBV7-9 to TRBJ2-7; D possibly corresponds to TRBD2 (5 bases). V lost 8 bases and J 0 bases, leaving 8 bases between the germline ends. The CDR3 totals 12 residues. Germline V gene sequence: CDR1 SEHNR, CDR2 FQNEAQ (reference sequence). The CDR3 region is CASEGSSYEQYF. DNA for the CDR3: TGTGCCAGCGAAGGGAGCTCCTACGAGCAGTACTTC.

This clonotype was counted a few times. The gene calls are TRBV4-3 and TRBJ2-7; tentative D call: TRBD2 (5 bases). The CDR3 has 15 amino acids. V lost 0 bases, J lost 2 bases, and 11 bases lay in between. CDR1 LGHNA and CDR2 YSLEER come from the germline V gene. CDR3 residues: CASSQDLGLTYEQYF. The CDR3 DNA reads TGCGCCAGCAGCCAAGATCTTGGACTGACCTACGAGCAGTACTTC.

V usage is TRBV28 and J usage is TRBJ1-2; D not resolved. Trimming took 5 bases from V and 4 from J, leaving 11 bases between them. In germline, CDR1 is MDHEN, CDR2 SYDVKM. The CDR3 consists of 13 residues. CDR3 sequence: CASSRGFGYGYTF. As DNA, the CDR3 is TGTGCCAGCAGTCGCGGTTTCGGCTATGGCTACACCTTC.

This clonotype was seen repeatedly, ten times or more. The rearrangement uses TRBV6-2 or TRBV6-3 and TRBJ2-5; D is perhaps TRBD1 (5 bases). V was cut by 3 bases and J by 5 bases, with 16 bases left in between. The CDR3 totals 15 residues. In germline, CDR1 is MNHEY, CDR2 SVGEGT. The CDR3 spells CASSYDSPQVETQYF. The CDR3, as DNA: TGTGCCAGCAGTTATGACAGCCCGCAGGTGGAGACCCAGTACTTC.